This T cell receptor beta chain was obtained from a study of cytotoxic CD8 clonotypes in ibrutinib-treated CLL. Study results and caveats: Baseline levels were approached again at progression, after clonality had risen at ibrutinib response. Sustained-remission and progressing patients diverged in sampling times. Contraction or stability on treatment characterized the public clonotypes, which were uncommon.

Repertoires were generated with immunoSEQ multiplex PCR, while TCRdb's copy carries only in-frame clones and drops some. Among about 200,000 clones listed, 65% to 80% were seen once. Cryopreserved PBMCs provided around 2.2 micrograms of genomic DNA for the TCR beta libraries. Per the germline V gene, CDR1 is MDHEN and CDR2 is SYDVKM. Losses at the gene ends were 5 bases for V and 2 bases for J; bases not matched to a gene: 10. This CDR3 is 16 amino acids long. This clone was counted once. Antigen: not known. The sequences come from PBMCs, collected after 12 months of ibrutinib treatment. This receptor was obtained from a human donor with chronic lymphocytic leukemia. The V call is TRBV28, the J call TRBJ2-7, with 9 positions matching TRBD2. CDR3 sequence reads: CASSPMGGRVAYEQYF. The CDR3 DNA sequence: TGTGCCAGCAGTCCGATGGGCGGGAGGGTAGCCTACGAGCAGTACTTC. Combining the CDR3 with reference TRBV28 and TRBJ2-7 gives the whole variable domain DVKVTQSSRYLVKRTGEKVFLECVQDMDHENMFWYRQDPGLGLRLIYFSYDVKMKEKGDIPEGYSVSREKKERFSLILESASTNQTSMYLCASSPMGGRVAYEQYFGPGTRLTVT.